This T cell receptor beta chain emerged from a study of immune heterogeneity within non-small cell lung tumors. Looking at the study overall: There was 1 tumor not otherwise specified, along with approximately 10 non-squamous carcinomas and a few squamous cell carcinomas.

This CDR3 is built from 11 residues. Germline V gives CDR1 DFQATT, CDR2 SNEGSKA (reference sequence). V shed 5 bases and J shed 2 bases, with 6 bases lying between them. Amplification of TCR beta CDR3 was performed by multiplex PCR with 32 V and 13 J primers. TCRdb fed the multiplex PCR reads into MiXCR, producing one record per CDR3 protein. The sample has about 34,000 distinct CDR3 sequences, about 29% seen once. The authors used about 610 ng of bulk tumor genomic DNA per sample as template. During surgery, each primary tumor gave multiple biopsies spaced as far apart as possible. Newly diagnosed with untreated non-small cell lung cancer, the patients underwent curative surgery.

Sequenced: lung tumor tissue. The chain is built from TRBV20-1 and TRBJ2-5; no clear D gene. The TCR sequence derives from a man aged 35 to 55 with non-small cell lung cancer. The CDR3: CSAPLQETQYF. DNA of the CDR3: TGCAGTGCTCCCCTTCAAGAGACCCAGTACTTC.